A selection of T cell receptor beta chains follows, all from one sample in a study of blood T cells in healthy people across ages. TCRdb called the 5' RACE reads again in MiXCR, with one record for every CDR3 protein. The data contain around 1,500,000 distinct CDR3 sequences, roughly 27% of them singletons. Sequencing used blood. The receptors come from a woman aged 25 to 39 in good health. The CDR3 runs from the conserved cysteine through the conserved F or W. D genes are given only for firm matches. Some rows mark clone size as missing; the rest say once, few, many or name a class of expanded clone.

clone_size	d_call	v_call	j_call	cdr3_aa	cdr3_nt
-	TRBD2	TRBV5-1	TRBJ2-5	CTSSLTSEGTQYF	TGCACCAGCAGCCTAACTAGCGAAGGGACCCAGTACTTC
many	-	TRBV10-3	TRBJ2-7	CAISESGDSYEQYF	TGTGCCATCAGTGAGTCAGGGGATTCCTACGAGCAGTACTTC
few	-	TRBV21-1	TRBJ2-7	CASSKRSYEQYF	TGTGCCAGCAGCAAAAGGAGCTACGAGCAGTACTTC
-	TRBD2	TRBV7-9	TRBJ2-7	CASSLVSRGGHNEQYF	TGTGCCAGCAGCTTAGTCTCGCGGGGGGGGCACAATGAGCAGTACTTC
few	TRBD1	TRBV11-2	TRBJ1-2	CASSFGLRTGGGGKGYTF	TGTGCCAGCAGCTTCGGTTTAAGGACAGGGGGCGGCGGGAAAGGCTACACCTTC
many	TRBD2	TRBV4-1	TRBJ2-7	CASSPEEPGGSHEQYF	TGCGCCAGCAGCCCCGAGGAGCCGGGAGGTTCCCACGAGCAGTACTTC
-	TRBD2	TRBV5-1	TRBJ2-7	CASSLGDGGRNYEQYF	TGCGCCAGCAGCTTGGGGGACGGGGGGAGAAACTACGAGCAGTACTTC
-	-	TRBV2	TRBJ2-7	CASSDSAGEQYF	TGTGCCAGCAGTGATTCAGCTGGCGAGCAGTACTTC
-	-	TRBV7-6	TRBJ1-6	CASSLRPGNSPLHF	TGTGCCAGCAGCTTAAGGCCAGGGAATTCACCCCTCCACTTT
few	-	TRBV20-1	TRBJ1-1	CSAITGNSNTEAFF	TGCAGTGCTATTACAGGGAATTCGAACACTGAAGCTTTCTTT
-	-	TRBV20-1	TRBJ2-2	CSASGGGTGELFF	TGCAGTGCTAGCGGGGGAGGAACCGGGGAGCTGTTTTTT
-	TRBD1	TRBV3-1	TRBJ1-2	CASSHEYRGTYGYTF	TGTGCCAGCAGCCACGAGTACAGGGGGACCTATGGCTACACCTTC
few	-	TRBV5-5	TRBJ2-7	CASSLGGRGWAYEQYF	TGTGCCAGCAGCTTAGGCGGGCGGGGATGGGCCTACGAGCAGTACTTC
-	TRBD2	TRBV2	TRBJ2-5	CASSEMSGRAWETQYF	TGTGCCAGCAGTGAGATGAGCGGGAGGGCCTGGGAGACCCAGTACTTC
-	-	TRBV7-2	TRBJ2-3	CASRRGDPPDTQYF	TGTGCCAGCCGCCGCGGGGACCCACCGGATACGCAGTATTTT
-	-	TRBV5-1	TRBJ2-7	CASSLGRGLDSYEQYF	TGCGCCAGCAGCTTGGGCCGGGGGCTAGACTCCTACGAGCAGTACTTC
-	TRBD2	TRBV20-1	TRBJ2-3	CSARDPGLTHTQYF	TGCAGTGCTAGAGATCCGGGACTAACCCATACGCAGTATTTT
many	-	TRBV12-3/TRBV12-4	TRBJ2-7	CASNPGGTIHEQYF	TGTGCCAGCAACCCAGGGGGGACAATCCACGAGCAGTACTTC
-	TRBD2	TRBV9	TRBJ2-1	CASSVGGGLNNGQFF	TGTGCCAGCAGCGTCGGGGGGGGGCTAAACAATGGGCAGTTCTTC
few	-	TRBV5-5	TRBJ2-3	CASSLGGTPFSVQYF	TGTGCCAGCAGCCTCGGCGGGACCCCATTTTCTGTGCAGTATTTT
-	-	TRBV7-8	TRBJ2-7	CAIADGSGLGSNEQYF	TGTGCCATCGCCGACGGGAGCGGGCTGGGATCGAACGAGCAGTACTTC
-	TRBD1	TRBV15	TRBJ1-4	CATSSAGTDNEKLFF	TGTGCCACCAGCAGTGCCGGGACAGATAATGAAAAACTGTTTTTT
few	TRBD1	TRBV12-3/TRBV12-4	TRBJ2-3	CASSYYRGKTDTQYF	TGTGCCAGCAGTTATTACAGGGGGAAGACAGATACGCAGTATTTT
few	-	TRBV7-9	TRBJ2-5	CASSSRDSQRGAQYF	TGTGCCAGCAGCTCCCGGGACTCACAACGAGGGGCCCAGTACTTC
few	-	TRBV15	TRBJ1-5	CATSRVTLPNQPQHF	TGTGCCACCAGCAGAGTTACACTCCCAAATCAGCCCCAGCATTTT
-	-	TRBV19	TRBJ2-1	CASSTEPDEQFF	TGTGCCAGTAGTACAGAACCCGATGAGCAGTTCTTC
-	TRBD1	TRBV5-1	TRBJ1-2	CASSPGTGAWDGYTF	TGCGCCAGCAGCCCAGGGACAGGGGCCTGGGATGGCTACACCTTC
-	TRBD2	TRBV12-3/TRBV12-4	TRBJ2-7	CASSPRVGGYEQYF	TGTGCCAGCAGTCCCCGTGTGGGGGGGTACGAGCAGTACTTC
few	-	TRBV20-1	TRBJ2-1	CSARVLAINEQFF	TGCAGTGCTAGAGTCTTAGCTATCAATGAGCAGTTCTTC
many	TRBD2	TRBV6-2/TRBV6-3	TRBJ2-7	CASRRLAGGNEQYF	TGTGCCAGCAGGAGACTAGCGGGAGGCAACGAGCAGTACTTC
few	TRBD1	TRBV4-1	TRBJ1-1	CASSHGQGALEAFF	TGCGCCAGCAGCCACGGACAGGGGGCGCTTGAAGCTTTCTTT
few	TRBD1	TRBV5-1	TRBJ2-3	CASIGGTGRDTRYF	TGCGCCAGCATCGGAGGGACAGGTCGGGATACGCGGTATTTT
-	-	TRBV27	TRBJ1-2	CASNLSPGINYGYTF	TGTGCCAGCAATTTATCCCCAGGGATTAACTATGGCTACACCTTC
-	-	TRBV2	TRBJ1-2	CASSGQRTNYGYTF	TGTGCCAGCAGTGGACAGAGGACTAACTATGGTTACACCTTC
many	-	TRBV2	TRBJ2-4	CASRNRDNKNIQYF	TGTGCCAGCAGGAACCGGGACAATAAAAACATTCAGTACTTC
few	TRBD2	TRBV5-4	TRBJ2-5	CASSLGSSGRRGETQYF	TGTGCCAGCAGCTTGGGTTCTAGCGGGAGGCGGGGAGAGACCCAGTACTTC
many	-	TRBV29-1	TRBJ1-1	CSVEGDTEAFF	TGCAGCGTGGAGGGGGACACTGAAGCTTTCTTT
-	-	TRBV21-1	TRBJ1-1	CASSKDGAEAFF	TGTGCCAGCAGCAAAGATGGGGCTGAAGCTTTCTTT
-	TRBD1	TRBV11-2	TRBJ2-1	CASSLTGYRNEQFF	TGTGCCAGCAGCTTGACAGGGTACCGCAATGAGCAGTTCTTC
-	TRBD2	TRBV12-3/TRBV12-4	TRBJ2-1	CASSLRREGPHEQFF	TGTGCCAGCAGCCTCCGGCGGGAGGGCCCTCATGAGCAGTTCTTC
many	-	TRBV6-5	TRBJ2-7	CASRQSSSYEQYF	TGTGCCAGCCGACAGTCGAGCTCCTACGAGCAGTACTTC
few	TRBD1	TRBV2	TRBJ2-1	CASSPTGESYNEQFF	TGTGCCAGCAGTCCTACAGGGGAGAGCTACAATGAGCAGTTCTTC
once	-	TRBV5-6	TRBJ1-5	CASSSYVLGNQPQHF	TGTGCCAGCAGCTCTTACGTCCTAGGCAATCAGCCCCAGCATTTT
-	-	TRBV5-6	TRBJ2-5	CASSLAGTVNQETQYF	TGTGCCAGCAGCTTGGCCGGGACGGTGAACCAAGAGACCCAGTACTTC